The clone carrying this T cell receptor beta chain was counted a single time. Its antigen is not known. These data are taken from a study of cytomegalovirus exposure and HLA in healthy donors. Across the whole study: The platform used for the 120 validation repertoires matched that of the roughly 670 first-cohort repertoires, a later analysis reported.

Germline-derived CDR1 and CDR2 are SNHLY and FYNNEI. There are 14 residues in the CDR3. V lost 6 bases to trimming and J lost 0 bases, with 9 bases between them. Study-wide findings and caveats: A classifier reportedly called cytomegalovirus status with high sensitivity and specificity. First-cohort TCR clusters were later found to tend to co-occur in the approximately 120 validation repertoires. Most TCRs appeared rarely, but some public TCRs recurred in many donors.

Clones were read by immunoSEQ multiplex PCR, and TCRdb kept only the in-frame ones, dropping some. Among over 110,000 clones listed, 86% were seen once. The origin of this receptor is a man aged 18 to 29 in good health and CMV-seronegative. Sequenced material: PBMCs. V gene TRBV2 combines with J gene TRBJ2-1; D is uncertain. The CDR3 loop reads CASSLKSSYNEQFF. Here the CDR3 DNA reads TGTGCCAGCAGCCTGAAGAGCTCCTACAATGAGCAGTTCTTC. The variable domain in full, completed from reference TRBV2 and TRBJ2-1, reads EPEVTQTPSHQVTQMGQEVILRCVPISNHLYFYWYRQILGQKVEFLVSFYNNEISEKSEIFDDQFSVERPDGSNFTLKIRSTKLEDSAMYFCASSLKSSYNEQFFGPGTRLTVL.